This passage covers 30 T cell receptor beta chains from one sample sequenced in a study of cytomegalovirus exposure and HLA in healthy donors. With 60 Vbeta and 13 Jbeta primers, the PCR was carried out. Sequencing was performed with immunoSEQ multiplex PCR; in TCRdb, only in-frame clones are kept and a portion is missing. Of around 300,000 clones in the sample, roughly two thirds were seen once. The sequenced sample consisted of PBMCs. Receptor source: a female donor in good health and CMV-seronegative.

The rearrangement joins TRBV6-4 to TRBJ2-3, with 13 bases identical to TRBD2. After removal of 6 bases from V and 6 bases from J, the junction contained 6 bases not matched to a gene. The V gene's germline CDR1 is MRHNA and CDR2 SNTAGT. The CDR3 runs 15 residues. DNA for the CDR3: TGTGCCAGCAGCCGGACTAGCGGGAGCTTCGATACGCAGTATTTT. It translates to CASSRTSGSFDTQYF.

Concerning this clone: Other DNA sequences within the sample encode an identical CDR3. The genes are TRBV19 and TRBJ1-5, with TRBD1 matching over 10 bases. This CDR3 has 14 residues. V trimming: 8 bases; J trimming: 2 bases; junction bases outside the gene matches: 3. Germline assignment: CDR1 LNHDA and CDR2 SQIVND (reference sequence). The CDR3 sequence: CASSGTGGNQPQHF. The CDR3 nucleotides are TGTGCCAGTTCCGGGACAGGGGGCAATCAGCCCCAGCATTTT.

There are a few counts of this clone. V is TRBV15 and J is TRBJ2-3, with 8 bases aligning to TRBD2. After removal of 4 bases from V and 6 bases from J, the junction contained 18 bases not matched to a gene. Germline CDR1 and CDR2: LNHNV and YYDKDF (reference sequence). This CDR3 region has 18 residues. CDR3 protein: CATSNPSRGSPGGDTQYF. For the CDR3, the DNA is TGTGCCACCAGCAACCCCTCTAGGGGGTCGCCGGGGGGGGATACGCAGTATTTT.

This clone turned up a few times. Other DNA sequences from this sample encode an identical CDR3 as well. The chain uses TRBV7-8 and TRBJ1-1; D remains unclear. Germline CDR1 and CDR2: SGHVS and FQNEAQ. The CDR3 is made up of 13 amino acids. Trimming left V 2 bases short and J 1 base short, with 5 bases between. CDR3 bases: TGTGCCAGCAGCTTACGACAGAACACTGAAGCTTTCTTT. As protein: CASSLRQNTEAFF. The full variable domain, in which reference TRBV7-8 and TRBJ1-1 provide the parts outside the CDR3, is GAGVSQSPRYKVAKRGQDVALRCDPISGHVSLFWYQQALGQGPEFLTYFQNEAQLDKSGLPSDRFFAERPEGSVSTLKIQRTQQEDSAVYLCASSLRQNTEAFFGQGTRLTVV.

The chain has TRBV10-3 and TRBJ1-2; D not resolved. Trimming removed 4 bases at V and 2 bases at J, with 8 bases between. Germline values: CDR1 ENHRY, CDR2 SYGVKD. There are 13 residues in the CDR3. Here the CDR3 reads CAISGLANYGYTF. The DNA for the CDR3 is TGTGCCATCAGTGGGTTAGCAAACTATGGCTACACCTTC.

This chain connects TRBV5-4 to TRBJ2-7, with 7 bases matching TRBD1. CDR1 and CDR2 from the germline V gene are SGHNT and YYREEE (reference sequence). The V gene end was trimmed by 3 bases and the J gene end by 2 bases; junction bases not matched to a gene: 2. The CDR3 totals 13 residues. The CDR3 coding sequence is TGTGCCAGCAGCTCCGGGACAGCCTACGAGCAGTACTTC. Protein product: CASSSGTAYEQYF. Supplemented by reference TRBV5-4 and TRBJ2-7, the full variable domain reads ETGVTQSPTHLIKTRGQQVTLRCSSQSGHNTVSWYQQALGQGPQFIFQYYREEENGRGNFPPRFSGLQFPNYSSELNVNALELDDSALYLCASSSGTAYEQYFGPGTRLTVT.

The chain uses TRBV10-3 and TRBJ2-2; weak D call: TRBD1 (5 bases). The CDR3 is 16 amino acids. The V gene's germline CDR1 is ENHRY and CDR2 SYGVKD. V dropped 5 bases and J dropped 0 bases, with 13 bases sitting between them. The CDR3 loop reads CAISSRQRPNTGELFF. CDR3 DNA sequence: TGTGCCATCAGTTCAAGACAGCGCCCGAACACCGGGGAGCTGTTTTTT.

V and J are TRBV6-5 and TRBJ1-6; D unresolved. CDR3 length: 14 amino acids. Trimming cost V 6 bases and J 7 bases, with 13 bases left between them. Germline V gene data show CDR1 as MNHEY and CDR2 as SVGAGI. The CDR3 DNA reads TGTGCCAGCAGCCCTAGCCCCGGAAATTCACCCCTCCACTTT. Translating it yields CASSPSPGNSPLHF.

With respect to this clone: A read error may produce the germline difference seen at one junction end. V gene TRBV11-2 combines with J gene TRBJ2-7, with 12 bases that match TRBD2. CDR1 and CDR2 (germline): SGHAT, FQNNGV. The CDR3 is 12 residues long. The CDR3 DNA reads TGTGCCAGCAGCACCCAGACTAGCGGGGGCAACTTC. The encoded protein is CASSTQTSGGNF. Drawing the rest from reference TRBV11-2 and TRBJ2-7, the complete variable domain is EAGVAQSPRYKIIEKRQSVAFWCNPISGHATLYWYQQILGQGPKLLIQFQNNGVVDDSQLPKDRFSAERLKGVDSTLKIQPAKLEDSAVYLCASSTQTSGGNFGPGTRLTVT.

The chain recombines TRBV4-1 with TRBJ2-3, with TRBD2 matching over 8 bases. V dropped 3 bases and J dropped 0; count of bases not matched to a gene: 8. Looked up from germline, CDR1 is MGHRA and CDR2 is YSYEKL. The CDR3 length is 17 residues. The CDR3 bases are TGCGCCAGCAGCCAGATGGCGGGAGGCCGGAGCACAGATACGCAGTATTTT. Its protein is CASSQMAGGRSTDTQYF.

The V call is TRBV6-5, the J call TRBJ2-7; tentative D call: TRBD1 (6 bases). This CDR3 comprises 14 residues. CDR1 is MNHEY, CDR2 SVGAGI, per germline. The V end lost 7 bases, the J end lost 8 bases, and 21 bases lay between the germline ends. CDR3 sequence reads: CASITPGHLPKQYF. The CDR3 region has the DNA TGTGCCAGCATTACCCCGGGACACTTACCCAAGCAGTACTTC.

In regard to this clone: This sample includes further DNA sequences coding for the same CDR3. The chain carries TRBV7-9 and TRBJ2-5; TRBD2 is a possible D gene (5 bases). V was pared by 1 base and J by 2 bases, with 8 bases between. The CDR3 runs to 14 residues. The germline V gene has CDR1 SEHNR and CDR2 FQNEAQ (reference sequence). The CDR3 here is CASSLGGLQETQYF. The CDR3 DNA follows: TGTGCCAGCAGCTTAGGAGGGCTGCAAGAGACCCAGTACTTC.

V is TRBV19 and J is TRBJ2-7, with a tentative D call TRBD1 (6 bases). The V end lost 4 bases, the J end lost 3 bases, and 16 bases lay between the germline ends. CDR3 length: 15 residues. The V gene's germline CDR1 is LNHDA and CDR2 SQIVND (reference sequence). The CDR3 sequence: CASSTTGTSLYEQYF. The CDR3 DNA reads as TGTGCCAGTAGTACAACCGGGACATCCCTCTACGAGCAGTACTTC.

The rearrangement uses TRBV9 and TRBJ2-7; D gene ambiguous. The CDR3 runs 10 residues. Germline CDR1 SGDLS, CDR2 YYNGEE. The germline V and J ends were trimmed by 6 bases and 3 bases, with 4 bases remaining between them. CDR3 protein: CASTFYEQYF. The CDR3 region has the DNA TGTGCCAGCACCTTCTACGAGCAGTACTTC. Full variable domain (outside the CDR3, taken from reference TRBV9 and TRBJ2-7): DSGVTQTPKHLITATGQRVTLRCSPRSGDLSVYWYQQSLDQGLQFLIQYYNGEERAKGNILERFSAQQFPDLHSELNLSSLELGDSALYFCASTFYEQYFGPGTRLTVT.

The V and J genes are TRBV11-2 and TRBJ1-1; TRBD1 agrees at 9 bases. The germline V gene has CDR1 SGHAT and CDR2 FQNNGV. V was pared by 1 base and J by 4 bases, with 4 bases of the junction left unmatched. CDR3 length equals 15 residues. This CDR3 is CASSLAGQGVTEAFF. CDR3 nucleotides: TGTGCCAGCAGCTTAGCGGGACAGGGAGTCACTGAAGCTTTCTTT.

The chain combines TRBV11-3 with TRBJ1-5; no definite D call. In germline, CDR1 is SGHNT, CDR2 YENEEA. The V and J ends lost 5 bases and 0 bases respectively, with 17 bases between them. CDR3 length: 17 residues. The DNA of the CDR3 is TGTGCCAGCAGCGTACAGCCCCCCTGGTATAGCAATCAGCCCCAGCATTTT. Its translation: CASSVQPPWYSNQPQHF.

There are a few counts of this clone. The chain links TRBV11-3 to TRBJ2-7; 12 nucleotides line up with TRBD2. CDR3 length: 16 residues. The J segment lost 4 bases and the V segment lost 5 bases, leaving 9 bases of the junction unmatched. Germline V gene lookup returns CDR1 SGHNT and CDR2 YENEEA. CDR3 region: CASSKSGLAGGYEQYF. The CDR3 DNA sequence: TGTGCCAGCAGCAAATCGGGACTAGCGGGCGGGTACGAGCAGTACTTC.

The chain joins TRBV28 to TRBJ2-3, with 7 nucleotides matching TRBD2. V gave up 11 bases and J gave up 3 bases; unmatched junction bases: 5. This CDR3 region has 12 residues. The V gene's germline CDR1 is MDHEN and CDR2 SYDVKM. The CDR3 protein is CAWGGMTDTQYF. CDR3 bases: TGTGCCTGGGGGGGGATGACAGATACGCAGTATTTT.

Only a few counts were recorded for this clone. J is TRBJ2-5 and V is TRBV7-2; 12 bases match TRBD1. CDR3 length equals 15 residues. CDR1 and CDR2 from the germline V gene are SGHTA and FQGNSA. The J segment lost 5 bases and the V segment lost 5 bases, leaving 6 bases of the junction unmatched. For the CDR3, the DNA is TGTGCCAGCAGCCTAGGGGGACAGGGGGCGGAGACCCAGTACTTC. Its protein is CASSLGGQGAETQYF.

The DNA for the CDR3 is TGTGCCAGCAGCATTCACTCTGGGGCCAACGTCCTGACTTTC. This translates into CASSIHSGANVLTF. The chain uses TRBV11-2 and TRBJ2-6; D uncertain. Deletions cut 5 bases from V and 0 bases from J, with 5 bases between. CDR1 and CDR2 (germline): SGHAT, FQNNGV. The CDR3 runs 14 residues.

This clone has just a few counts. The gene calls are TRBV5-1 and TRBJ2-2; 8 bases map to TRBD1. The CDR3 has 17 residues. Germline V gene sequence: CDR1 SGHRS, CDR2 YFSETQ. V was clipped by 0 bases and J by 4 bases; unmatched bases: 8. The chain's CDR3 is CASSLGPGTGGTGELFF. Written as DNA, the CDR3 is TGCGCCAGCAGCTTGGGACCCGGAACAGGGGGCACCGGGGAGCTGTTTTTT.

CDR3 region: CASSLTGWATEAFF. CDR3 nucleotide sequence: TGTGCCAGCAGTTTGACAGGGTGGGCCACTGAAGCTTTCTTT. V usage is TRBV28 and J usage is TRBJ1-1; 7 nucleotides agree with TRBD1. The V gene end was trimmed by 3 bases and the J gene end by 4 bases; junction bases not matched to a gene: 5. The CDR3 contains 14 residues. The germline CDR1 and CDR2 sequences are MDHEN and SYDVKM.

The chain is built from TRBV11-2 and TRBJ2-7; TRBD2 matches 11 bases. Trimming at V came to 7 bases and at J to 6 bases, leaving 14 bases not matched to a gene. The CDR3 sequence is 16 residues long. Germline CDR1 SGHAT, CDR2 FQNNGV. The CDR3 protein is CASKGYSGRAGFEQYF. CDR3 nucleotide sequence: TGTGCCAGCAAAGGGTATAGCGGGAGGGCCGGTTTCGAGCAGTACTTC.

The rearrangement joins TRBV27 to TRBJ2-3; 9 positions agree with TRBD2. V dropped 5 bases and J dropped 2; count of bases not matched to a gene: 5. CDR3 length: 15 residues. Germline assignment: CDR1 MNHEY and CDR2 SMNVEV (reference sequence). The DNA of the CDR3 is TGTGCCAGCAGTCCAGCGGGAGGTTCCACAGATACGCAGTATTTT. Residues: CASSPAGGSTDTQYF.

V usage is TRBV28 and J usage is TRBJ2-2; 10 positions match TRBD2. Per the germline V gene, CDR1 is MDHEN and CDR2 is SYDVKM. The CDR3 covers 17 residues. V gave up 3 bases and J gave up 5 bases; unmatched junction bases: 9. CDR3 nucleotide sequence: TGTGCCAGCAGTTTTTTTCTCGGACTAGCGGATACCGGGGAGCTGTTTTTT. Its translation is CASSFFLGLADTGELFF.

This chain joins TRBV6-1 and TRBJ1-1; the D is unclear. Germline V gene data show CDR1 as MNHNS and CDR2 as SASEGT. This CDR3 is built from 13 residues. V was clipped by 10 bases and J by 4 bases, with 16 bases between them. The CDR3 sequence: CATRTWAATEAFF. The CDR3 DNA follows: TGTGCCACCAGGACCTGGGCCGCCACTGAAGCTTTCTTT.

The V call is TRBV23-1, the J call TRBJ2-1; tentative D call: TRBD1 (6 bases). TRBV23-1 has ORF status, its function being uncertain. Trimming pared 8 bases from V and 6 bases from J, leaving 20 bases between. This CDR3 is 15 amino acids long. The CDR3 is CASSAHRDNLNEQFF. The CDR3 DNA sequence: TGCGCCAGCTCCGCTCACCGGGACAATCTCAATGAGCAGTTCTTC.

The chain combines TRBV5-1 with TRBJ2-1, with D unclear. The CDR3 extends over 13 amino acids. In germline, CDR1 is SGHRS, CDR2 YFSETQ. V dropped 4 bases and J dropped 6 bases, with 11 bases sitting between them. The CDR3 here is CASSTAEFNEQFF. The CDR3 DNA reads TGCGCCAGCAGCACCGCAGAATTCAATGAGCAGTTCTTC.

The chain is built from TRBV28 and TRBJ1-5, with 8 bases identical to TRBD1. Germline loops: CDR1 MDHEN, CDR2 SYDVKM. V lost 6 bases and J lost 2; bases outside the gene matches: 6. This CDR3 contains 15 residues. CDR3 region: CASSVTDRGNQPQHF. In nucleotides, the CDR3 is TGTGCCAGCAGCGTAACGGACAGGGGCAATCAGCCCCAGCATTTT. Full variable domain (outside the CDR3, taken from reference TRBV28 and TRBJ1-5): DVKVTQSSRYLVKRTGEKVFLECVQDMDHENMFWYRQDPGLGLRLIYFSYDVKMKEKGDIPEGYSVSREKKERFSLILESASTNQTSMYLCASSVTDRGNQPQHFGDGTRLSIL.

The gene calls are TRBV11-3 and TRBJ2-3; 8 bases are a match to TRBD1. V was clipped by 1 base and J by 4 bases; unmatched bases: 1. Germline V gives CDR1 SGHNT, CDR2 YENEEA. The CDR3 totals 14 residues. The CDR3 region is CASSLGQGSDTQYF. CDR3 coding DNA: TGTGCCAGCAGCTTAGGACAGGGGTCAGATACGCAGTATTTT.